This TCR beta chain came from a study of blood T cell repertoires in COVID-19. Background on the study: Italy, Spain and the United States were the sources of the convalescent and acute COVID-19 samples.

The study assigned cohorts using participant-reported clinical history. The data were produced by immunoSEQ multiplex PCR, yet TCRdb's version contains in-frame clones alone and is incomplete. The table shows approximately 250,000 clones, with 82% occurring only once. The germline CDR1 and CDR2 sequences are SGHTA and FQGTGA. Trimming removed 2 bases at V and 6 bases at J, with 13 bases between. The CDR3 runs 14 residues. This chain uses TRBV7-3 with TRBJ1-2; D possibly corresponds to TRBD1 (5 bases). The receptor's source is a man in his forties who had recovered from COVID-19. Sequenced material: PBMCs or T cells enriched from blood (not recorded which). CDR3 protein: CASSLYGQGDGYTF. DNA of the CDR3: TGTGCCAGCAGCTTATACGGCCAGGGCGATGGCTACACCTTC.